The 28 T cell receptor beta chains below come from one sample, sequenced in a study of cytomegalovirus exposure and HLA in healthy donors. The PCR made use of 60 Vbeta and 13 Jbeta primers. Profiling relied on immunoSEQ multiplex PCR, and the TCRdb table lists in-frame clones only, not all of them. The table records over 200,000 clones, roughly 70% of them present only once. The source material was PBMCs. All receptors come from a woman aged 25 to 39 in good health and CMV-seronegative.

The gene calls are TRBV6-1 and TRBJ2-1; 7 nucleotides agree with TRBD1. V was pared by 5 bases and J by 5 bases, with 3 bases of the junction left unmatched. CDR3 length: 13 residues. The germline CDR1 and CDR2 sequences are MNHNS and SASEGT. CDR3 DNA sequence: TGTGCCAGCAGTCCGGGACAGAACAATGAGCAGTTCTTC. It yields the protein CASSPGQNNEQFF.

This clone was seen a single time. The chain couples TRBV19 to TRBJ2-3, with 8 bases lining up with TRBD2. The CDR3 is 13 residues long. Per germline, CDR1 LNHDA and CDR2 SQIVND (reference sequence). V was clipped by 10 bases and J by 4 bases; unmatched bases: 7. The CDR3 is CATREGTSDTQYF. CDR3 in DNA: TGTGCCACCCGGGAGGGGACCTCAGATACGCAGTATTTT.

The chain is built from TRBV5-8 and TRBJ1-5; no reliable D call. V was cut by 4 bases and J by 3 bases, with 14 bases left in between. CDR1 is SGHTS and CDR2 is YDEGEE in the germline V gene. This CDR3 is 15 amino acids long. The CDR3: CASSVGVGFNQPQHF. The CDR3 DNA sequence: TGTGCCAGCAGCGTCGGGGTCGGCTTCAATCAGCCCCAGCATTTT.

The chain joins TRBV4-1 to TRBJ2-1; TRBD2 agrees at 11 bases. The CDR3 is made up of 18 amino acids. V dropped 1 base and J dropped 4; count of bases not matched to a gene: 9. CDR1 and CDR2 (germline): MGHRA, YSYEKL. This CDR3 is CASSQGGLAGGTYNEQFF. The DNA for the CDR3 is TGCGCCAGCAGCCAAGGAGGGTTAGCGGGAGGGACATACAATGAGCAGTTCTTC.

The chain recombines TRBV11-3 with TRBJ2-1; 12 nucleotides agree with TRBD2. V gave up 5 bases and J gave up 6 bases; unmatched junction bases: 8. CDR1 SGHNT and CDR2 YENEEA come from the germline V gene. The CDR3 has 16 residues. The CDR3 loop reads CASSPGLAGLGNEQFF. CDR3 sequence (DNA): TGTGCCAGCAGCCCCGGACTAGCGGGATTGGGCAATGAGCAGTTCTTC.

This clone turned up a few times. The chain has TRBV7-3 and TRBJ2-5, with D maybe TRBD2 (6 bases). V was pared by 4 bases and J by 7 bases, with 13 bases between. The germline V gene has CDR1 SGHTA and CDR2 FQGTGA. The CDR3 covers 13 residues. CDR3 nucleotide sequence: TGTGCCAGCAGCTCGGACTATGAGGGGACCCAGTACTTC. The encoded protein is CASSSDYEGTQYF. The full variable domain, completed using reference TRBV7-3 and TRBJ2-5, is GAGVSQTPSNKVTEKGKYVELRCDPISGHTALYWYRQSLGQGPEFLIYFQGTGAADDSGLPNDRFFAVRPEGSVSTLKIQRTERGDSAVYLCASSSDYEGTQYFGPGTRLLVL.

CDR3 residues: CASSEWPSEFF. The DNA of the CDR3 is TGTGCCAGCAGTGAATGGCCTTCTGAGTTCTTC. The V gene is TRBV2, the J gene TRBJ2-1; D gene unclear. The CDR3 sequence is 11 residues long. The V gene lost 2 bases and the J gene lost 14 bases, with 10 bases spanning the gap. Germline CDR1 SNHLY, CDR2 FYNNEI.

The chain joins TRBV9 to TRBJ1-5; maybe TRBD1 (5 bases). V was clipped by 7 bases and J by 0 bases, with 11 bases between them. The CDR3 is made up of 14 amino acids. Per the germline V gene, CDR1 is SGDLS and CDR2 is YYNGEE. CDR3 protein: CASSQGFSNQPQHF. CDR3 nucleotides: TGTGCCAGCTCTCAGGGTTTTAGCAATCAGCCCCAGCATTTT.

V and J are TRBV6-6 and TRBJ2-2; TRBD2 agrees at 9 bases. CDR1 MNHNY and CDR2 SVGAGI come from the germline V gene (reference sequence). V lost 8 bases, J lost 3 bases, and 10 bases stayed unmatched. This CDR3 comprises 16 residues. Here the CDR3 DNA reads TGTGCCAGCTGTAGGACGACTAGCGGTTACACCGGGGAGCTGTTTTTT. It yields the protein CASCRTTSGYTGELFF.

The chain couples TRBV5-1 to TRBJ1-4; 7 bases map to TRBD1. V gave up 3 bases and J gave up 4 bases; unmatched junction bases: 9. The CDR3 is 16 residues long. CDR1 and CDR2 from the germline V gene are SGHRS and YFSETQ. For the CDR3, the DNA is TGCGCCAGCAGCTACGAAACAGGGGCCCTTAATGAAAAACTGTTTTTT. It codes for CASSYETGALNEKLFF.

This clone has just a few counts. V gene TRBV7-6 combines with J gene TRBJ1-4; D perhaps matches TRBD1 (5 bases). The V and J ends lost 0 bases and 7 bases respectively, with 6 bases between them. Germline CDR1 reads SGHVS; CDR2 reads FNYEAQ. The CDR3 is 13 amino acids. The DNA for the CDR3 is TGTGCCAGCAGCTTAGCAGGGGCTGAAAAACTGTTTTTT. Encoded protein: CASSLAGAEKLFF.

There are a few counts of this clone. The V gene is TRBV30, the J gene TRBJ2-3, with 10 bases that match TRBD2. Trimming at V came to 0 bases and at J to 3 bases, leaving 12 bases not matched to a gene. The CDR3 is 18 amino acids. The germline gives CDR1 GTSNPN, CDR2 SVGIG (reference sequence). The CDR3 region has the DNA TGTGCCTGGAGTGTACCCCCCTTACTAGCGGGGCTAACAGATACGCAGTATTTT. It translates to CAWSVPPLLAGLTDTQYF.

The CDR3 DNA sequence: TGTGCTAGTGGCCGTGGGACAGGAAACCACGGCTACACCTTC. It is translated as CASGRGTGNHGYTF. The chain is built from TRBV12-5 and TRBJ1-2, with 8 bases lining up with TRBD1. With 6 bases clipped from V and 8 bases from J, the junction kept 11 bases outside the gene matches. The CDR3 spans 14 residues. Germline lookup yields CDR1 LGHNT and CDR2 FRNRAP.

V and J are TRBV11-2 and TRBJ2-3; the match to TRBD1 covers 7 bases. After removal of 0 bases from V and 6 bases from J, the junction contained 6 bases not matched to a gene. The CDR3 covers 15 residues. CDR1 SGHAT and CDR2 FQNNGV come from the germline V gene. CDR3 sequence: CASSLDHRGWDTQYF. CDR3 DNA sequence: TGTGCCAGCAGCTTAGACCACAGGGGTTGGGATACGCAGTATTTT. Complete variable domain (other parts from reference TRBV11-2 and TRBJ2-3): EAGVAQSPRYKIIEKRQSVAFWCNPISGHATLYWYQQILGQGPKLLIQFQNNGVVDDSQLPKDRFSAERLKGVDSTLKIQPAKLEDSAVYLCASSLDHRGWDTQYFGPGTRLTVL.

The chain recombines TRBV10-3 with TRBJ2-3; D unclear. The CDR3 extends over 13 amino acids. Trimming took 3 bases from V and 5 from J, leaving 9 bases between them. Germline-derived CDR1 and CDR2 are ENHRY and SYGVKD. The CDR3 DNA is TGTGCCATCAGTGACTCGACGGGAGATACGCAGTATTTT. It codes for CAISDSTGDTQYF.

The gene calls are TRBV5-4 and TRBJ2-7; D may be TRBD1 (6 bases). Deletions cut 0 bases from V and 0 bases from J, with 10 bases between. CDR1 is SGHNT, CDR2 YYREEE, per germline (reference sequence). The CDR3 loop spans 15 amino acids. The CDR3, as DNA: TGTGCCAGCAGCTTGGATCAGGGGTCCTCCTACGAGCAGTACTTC. Translating gives CASSLDQGSSYEQYF.

The chain has TRBV13 and TRBJ2-1, with a tentative D call TRBD1 (5 bases). This CDR3 has 14 residues. V was clipped by 0 bases and J by 9 bases, with 12 bases between them. CDR1 is PRHDT, CDR2 FYEKMQ, per germline (reference sequence). The CDR3 DNA sequence: TGTGCCAGCAGCTTAGGAAGGGGCGTGAGTGAGCAGTTCTTC. Protein sequence: CASSLGRGVSEQFF.

This clone has just a few counts. The J gene is TRBJ2-5, the V gene TRBV11-1; perhaps TRBD2 as D (5 bases). The CDR3 totals 14 residues. Germline V lookup: CDR1 SGHAT, CDR2 FQDESV (reference sequence). V lost 0 bases and J lost 5, with 10 bases in between. CDR3 DNA sequence: TGTGCCAGCAGCTTAGCGGGAGATTTTGAGACCCAGTACTTC. Its translation: CASSLAGDFETQYF.

The chain is built from TRBV5-1 and TRBJ2-1, with 11 positions matching TRBD2. The length of the CDR3 is 15 residues. Germline-derived CDR1 and CDR2 are SGHRS and YFSETQ. V shed 3 bases, J shed 5 bases, and the junction held 4 bases outside the gene matches. CDR3 protein: CASSWGLAENNEQFF. DNA for the CDR3: TGCGCCAGCAGCTGGGGACTAGCGGAGAACAATGAGCAGTTCTTC.

This chain joins TRBV6-5 and TRBJ1-1; D is uncertain. This CDR3 has 13 amino acids. CDR1 is MNHEY and CDR2 is SVGAGI in the germline V gene. The V gene lost 10 bases and the J gene lost 3 bases, with 15 bases spanning the gap. In DNA form, the CDR3 reads TGTGCCATCCATCCGATAGTTTACACTGAAGCTTTCTTT. Protein sequence: CAIHPIVYTEAFF.

The J gene is TRBJ1-1, the V gene TRBV6-5, with D unresolved. The V and J ends lost 5 bases and 10 bases respectively, with 14 bases between them. This CDR3 is built from 12 residues. Germline CDR1 is MNHEY and CDR2 is SVGAGI. Here the CDR3 DNA reads TGTGCCAGCAGTGAAGCGAGCAGTGGAGCTTTCTTT. Protein sequence: CASSEASSGAFF.

This clone was counted a few times. A far larger clone is only one base removed, so a read error is likely. The genes are TRBV4-2 and TRBJ2-7; the match to TRBD2 covers 11 bases. Germline V gene data show CDR1 as LGHNA and CDR2 as YNFKEQ. The CDR3 has 16 residues. This CDR3 reads CAISQEFSGGANEQYF. CDR3 in DNA: TGTGCCATCAGCCAAGAATTTAGCGGGGGGGCCAACGAGCAGTACTTC.

Remarks on this clone: This specimen includes other DNA sequences encoding the same CDR3. The CDR3 bases are TGCGCCAGCAGCTTGGGACTAGCGGGATTCACAGATACGCAGTATTTT. Its protein is CASSLGLAGFTDTQYF. The gene calls are TRBV5-1 and TRBJ2-3, with 11 nucleotides matching TRBD2. This CDR3 comprises 16 residues. Looked up from germline, CDR1 is SGHRS and CDR2 is YFSETQ. The V and J ends lost 0 bases and 2 bases, in that order; junction bases with no gene match: 2.

This clone showed up just once. The J gene is TRBJ1-1, the V gene TRBV19, with TRBD1 identical over 8 bases. From germline, CDR1 is LNHDA and CDR2 SQIVND (reference sequence). V was pared by 1 base and J by 4 bases, with 5 bases of the junction left unmatched. There are 15 residues in the CDR3. This chain's CDR3 is CASSIGTGMGTEAFF. CDR3 coding DNA: TGTGCCAGTAGTATAGGGACAGGGATGGGCACTGAAGCTTTCTTT.

The gene calls are TRBV5-1 and TRBJ2-5; TRBD2 matches at 11 bases. The CDR3 is made up of 15 amino acids. V lost 1 base and J lost 3; bases outside the gene matches: 2. Germline V gene data show CDR1 as SGHRS and CDR2 as YFSETQ. CDR3 sequence: CASSLQLAGEETQYF. The CDR3 DNA reads TGCGCCAGCAGCTTGCAACTAGCGGGGGAAGAGACCCAGTACTTC.

The V and J genes are TRBV6-5 and TRBJ2-7, with a tentative D call TRBD2 (5 bases). The germline V gene has CDR1 MNHEY and CDR2 SVGAGI. V was cut by 6 bases and J by 6 bases, with 15 bases left in between. This CDR3 region has 13 residues. CDR3 loop: CASSPTVGSEQYF. The CDR3 region has the DNA TGTGCCAGCAGCCCCACGGTAGGGAGCGAGCAGTACTTC.

The chain employs TRBV11-2 and TRBJ1-6, with 7 bases aligning to TRBD1. The CDR3 is made up of 16 amino acids. V was clipped by 4 bases and J by 9 bases; unmatched bases: 12. In germline, CDR1 is SGHAT, CDR2 FQNNGV. CDR3 nucleotide sequence: TGTGCCAGCAGCTCCTACAGGGGAGGCGGGTTTTCACCCCTCCACTTT. Amino acid sequence: CASSSYRGGGFSPLHF. Combining the CDR3 with reference TRBV11-2 and TRBJ1-6 gives the whole variable domain EAGVAQSPRYKIIEKRQSVAFWCNPISGHATLYWYQQILGQGPKLLIQFQNNGVVDDSQLPKDRFSAERLKGVDSTLKIQPAKLEDSAVYLCASSSYRGGGFSPLHFGNGTRLTVT.

The J gene is TRBJ1-1, the V gene TRBV27; tentatively, D is TRBD1 (6 bases). Trimming removed 6 bases from V and 5 bases from J, with 13 bases in between. The CDR3 has 13 amino acids. Germline V gives CDR1 MNHEY, CDR2 SMNVEV (reference sequence). The CDR3 DNA sequence: TGTGCCAGCAGAGCAGGGGAAAGTACTGAAGCTTTCTTT. This translates into CASRAGESTEAFF.